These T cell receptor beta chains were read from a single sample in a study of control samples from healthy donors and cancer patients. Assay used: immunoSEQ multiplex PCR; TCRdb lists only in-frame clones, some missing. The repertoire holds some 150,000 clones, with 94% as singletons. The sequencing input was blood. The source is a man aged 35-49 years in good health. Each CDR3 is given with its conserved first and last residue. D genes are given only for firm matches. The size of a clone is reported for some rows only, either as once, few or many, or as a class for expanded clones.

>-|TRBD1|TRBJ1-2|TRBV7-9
CASSSRQGNGYTF
TGTGCCAGCAGCTCCCGACAGGGGAATGGCTACACCTTC
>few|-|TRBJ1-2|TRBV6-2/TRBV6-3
CASSKTGLNYGYTF
TGTGCCAGCAGTAAGACCGGACTCAACTATGGCTACACCTTC
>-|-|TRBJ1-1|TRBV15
CATSKAGGATEAFF
TGTGCCACCAGCAAGGCGGGGGGAGCCACTGAAGCTTTCTTT
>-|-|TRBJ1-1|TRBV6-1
CASSEARDGWNTEAFF
TGTGCCAGCAGTGAAGCCCGTGATGGTTGGAACACTGAAGCTTTCTTT
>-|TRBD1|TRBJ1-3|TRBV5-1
CASSLTGGSAGNTIYF
TGCGCCAGCAGCTTGACAGGGGGCTCGGCGGGAAACACCATATATTTT
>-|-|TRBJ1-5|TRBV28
CASSLQSPSRPQHF
TGTGCCAGCAGTTTACAATCCCCGAGCCGGCCCCAGCATTTT
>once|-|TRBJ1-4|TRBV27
CASSRLTNEKLFF
TGTGCCAGCAGTCGTCTAACTAATGAAAAACTGTTTTTT
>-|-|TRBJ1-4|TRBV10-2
CASRGGGEKLFF
TGCGCCAGCAGGGGGGGCGGTGAAAAACTGTTTTTT
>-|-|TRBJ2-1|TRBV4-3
CASSQEVRGYNEQFF
TGCGCCAGCAGCCAAGAGGTACGGGGGTACAATGAGCAGTTCTTC
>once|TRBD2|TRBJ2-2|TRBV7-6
CASSLVASGGLNTGELFF
TGTGCCAGCAGCTTAGTGGCTAGCGGGGGGCTAAACACCGGGGAGCTGTTTTTT
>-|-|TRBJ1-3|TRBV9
CASSGGGNGNTIYF
TGTGCCAGCAGCGGAGGGGGGAACGGAAACACCATATATTTT
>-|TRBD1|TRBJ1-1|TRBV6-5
CATDRDGDTEAFF
TGTGCCACAGACAGGGATGGGGACACTGAAGCTTTCTTT
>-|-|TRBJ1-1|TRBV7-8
CASSLKWLNTEAFF
TGTGCCAGCAGCTTAAAGTGGCTGAACACTGAAGCTTTCTTT
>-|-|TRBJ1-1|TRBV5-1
CASSFPGSPEAFF
TGCGCCAGCAGCTTTCCGGGGAGTCCTGAAGCTTTCTTT
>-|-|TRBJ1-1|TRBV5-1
CASSSPGTSSVGTEAFF
TGCGCCAGCAGCTCTCCGGGGACCTCCTCTGTTGGCACTGAAGCTTTCTTT
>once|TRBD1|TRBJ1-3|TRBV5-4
CASSQKTGVGNTIYF
TGTGCCAGCAGCCAAAAGACAGGGGTCGGAAACACCATATATTTT
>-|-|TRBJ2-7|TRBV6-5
CASSPGRYEQYF
TGTGCCAGCAGCCCCGGCCGCTACGAGCAGTACTTC
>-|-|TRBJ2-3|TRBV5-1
CASSLGGISDTQYF
TGCGCCAGCAGCTTGGGGGGTATATCAGATACGCAGTATTTT
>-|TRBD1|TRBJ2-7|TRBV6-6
CASSYVGQGHYEQYF
TGTGCCAGCAGTTACGTGGGACAGGGACACTACGAGCAGTACTTC
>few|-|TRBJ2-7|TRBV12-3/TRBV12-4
CASSPGRRYEQYF
TGTGCCAGCAGCCCCGGACGGCGTTACGAGCAGTACTTC
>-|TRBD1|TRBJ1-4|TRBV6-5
CASSYGGTELLEELFF
TGTGCCAGCAGTTACGGAGGGACAGAACTCCTTGAAGAACTGTTTTTT
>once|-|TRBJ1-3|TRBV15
CATSRDSQSGNTIYF
TGTGCCACCAGCAGAGATAGCCAGAGTGGAAACACCATATATTTT
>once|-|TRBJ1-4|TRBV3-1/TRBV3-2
CASSYPGASTNEKLFF
TGTGCCAGCAGCTACCCAGGGGCATCAACTAATGAAAAACTGTTTTTT
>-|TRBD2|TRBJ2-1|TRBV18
CASSPVGGGSSYNEQFF
TGTGCCAGCTCACCAGTGGGCGGGGGAAGCTCCTACAATGAGCAGTTCTTC
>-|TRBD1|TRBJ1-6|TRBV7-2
CASSRQGITSPLHF
TGTGCCAGCAGTCGACAGGGGATTACCTCACCCCTCCACTTT
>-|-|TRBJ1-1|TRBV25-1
CASSESGWGTEAFF
TGTGCCAGCAGTGAATCAGGGTGGGGGACTGAAGCTTTCTTT
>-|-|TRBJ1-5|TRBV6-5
CASGGQPYQPQHF
TGTGCCAGCGGAGGACAGCCTTATCAGCCCCAGCATTTT
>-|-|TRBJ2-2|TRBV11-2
CASSLVQVDTGELFF
TGTGCCAGCAGCTTAGTACAGGTCGACACCGGGGAGCTGTTTTTT
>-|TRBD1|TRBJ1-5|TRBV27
CASRPGTGGAHQPQHF
TGTGCCAGCAGACCCGGGACAGGGGGCGCCCATCAGCCCCAGCATTTT
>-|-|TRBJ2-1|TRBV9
CASSAPLAYNEQFF
TGTGCCAGCAGCGCCCCACTAGCCTACAATGAGCAGTTCTTC
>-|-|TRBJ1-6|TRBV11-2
CASSLGAIQRDSPLHF
TGTGCCAGCAGCTTAGGGGCAATTCAGAGGGATTCACCCCTCCACTTT
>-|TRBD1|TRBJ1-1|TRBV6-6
CASSYGQGDTEAFF
TGTGCCAGCAGTTACGGGCAGGGGGACACTGAAGCTTTCTTT
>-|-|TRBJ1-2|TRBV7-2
CASSDNPGGSGYTF
TGTGCCAGCAGCGACAACCCGGGGGGGAGCGGCTACACCTTC